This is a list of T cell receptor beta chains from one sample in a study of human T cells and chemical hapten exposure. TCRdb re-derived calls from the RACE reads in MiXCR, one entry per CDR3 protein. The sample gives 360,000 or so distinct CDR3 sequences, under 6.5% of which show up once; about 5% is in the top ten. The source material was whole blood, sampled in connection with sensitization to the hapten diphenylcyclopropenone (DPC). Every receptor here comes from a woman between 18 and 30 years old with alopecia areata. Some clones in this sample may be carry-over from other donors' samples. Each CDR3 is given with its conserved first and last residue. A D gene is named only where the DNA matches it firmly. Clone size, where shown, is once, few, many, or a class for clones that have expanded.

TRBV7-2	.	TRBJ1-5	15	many	TGTGCCAGCAGCTTAGGAAGTACAATTAATCAGCCCCAGCATTTT	CASSLGSTINQPQHF
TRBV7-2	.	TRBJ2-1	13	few	TGTGCCAGCAGCTTATTTTCGGGCAATGAGCAGTTCTTC	CASSLFSGNEQFF
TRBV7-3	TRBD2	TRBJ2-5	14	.	TGTGCCAGCAGCCCGACTAGCGATGAGGAGACCCAGTACTTC	CASSPTSDEETQYF
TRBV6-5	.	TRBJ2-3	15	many	TGTGCCAGCAGTTACAGCCTGGGGGGCACAGATACGCAGTATTTT	CASSYSLGGTDTQYF
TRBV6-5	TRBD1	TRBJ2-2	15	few	TGTGCCAGCAGTTACGGCACAGGGGCCACCGGGGAGCTGTTTTTT	CASSYGTGATGELFF
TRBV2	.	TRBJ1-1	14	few	TGTGCCAGCAGCTTCACTGTAAACGACCCTGAAGCTTTCTTT	CASSFTVNDPEAFF
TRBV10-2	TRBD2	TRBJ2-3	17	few	TGCGCCAGCAGTGACCCCGCCGGGACTAGCGGCACAGATACGCAGTATTTT	CASSDPAGTSGTDTQYF
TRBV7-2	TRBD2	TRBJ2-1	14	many	TGTGCCAGCAGCTTAGGGACTAGCGGCCCCCAGTTGTTCTTC	CASSLGTSGPQLFF
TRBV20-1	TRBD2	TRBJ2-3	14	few	TGCAGTGCTAGAGATGGACTAGTCCCAGATACGCAGTATTTT	CSARDGLVPDTQYF
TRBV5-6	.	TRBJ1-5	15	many	TGTGCCAGCAGCCTGACCGGGCAGCTCAATCAGCCCCAGCATTTT	CASSLTGQLNQPQHF
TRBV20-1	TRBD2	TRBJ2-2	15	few	TGCAGTGCGGTTAGCGGGGGGGCCGGCACCGGGGAGCTGTTTTTT	CSAVSGGAGTGELFF
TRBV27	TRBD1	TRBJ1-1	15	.	TGTGCCAGCAGTATTGGGACAGGGGGCGGCACTGCAGCTTTCTTT	CASSIGTGGGTAAFF
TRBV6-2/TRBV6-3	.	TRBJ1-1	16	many	TGTGCCAGCAGCTGGGGGGACGTCGCCATGAACACTGAAGCTTTCTTT	CASSWGDVAMNTEAFF
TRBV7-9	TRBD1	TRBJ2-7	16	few	TGTGCCAGCAGCCCCCCCGGGACAGGGACCTTCTACGAGCAGTACTTC	CASSPPGTGTFYEQYF